These 20 T cell receptor beta chains share one sample of origin, sequenced in a study of T-cell reconstitution after alpha-beta-depleted transplantation in children. Researchers prepared the TCRbeta library using unique molecular identifiers, the study reports. TCRdb called the PCR reads again in MiXCR, with one record for every CDR3 protein. The sample has approximately 500,000 distinct CDR3 sequences, about 10% seen once. The source was PBMCs, collected before TCRalphabeta/CD19-depleted stem cell transplant. All receptors come from a child aged 2 to 10 with inherited bone marrow failure, due to receive a stem cell transplant.

This clonotype was detected ten times or more. DNA for the CDR3: TGTGCCAGCGGGCAGGGGGACAACAATGAGCAGTTCTTC. Its protein is CASGQGDNNEQFF. This chain connects TRBV2 to TRBJ2-1, with 7 bases that match TRBD1. After removal of 8 bases from V and 5 bases from J, the junction contained 6 bases not matched to a gene. Germline CDR1 SNHLY, CDR2 FYNNEI. The CDR3 is 13 residues long.

This clonotype showed up many times. The chain has TRBV5-1 and TRBJ1-4, with TRBD1 matching over 8 bases. There are 14 residues in the CDR3. Germline trimming cut 0 bases from V and 8 bases from J; bases unmatched to any gene: 3. The germline CDR1 and CDR2 sequences are SGHRS and YFSETQ. DNA for the CDR3: TGCGCCAGCAGCTTGGACAGGGGGGACGAAAAACTGTTTTTT. The encoded protein is CASSLDRGDEKLFF. Filled out from reference TRBV5-1 and TRBJ1-4, the complete variable domain reads KAGVTQTPRYLIKTRGQQVTLSCSPISGHRSVSWYQQTPGQGLQFLFEYFSETQRNKGNFPGRFSGRQFSNSRSEMNVSTLELGDSALYLCASSLDRGDEKLFFGSGTQLSVL.

This clonotype came up many times. The V gene is TRBV20-1, the J gene TRBJ2-1; D perhaps matches TRBD1 (6 bases). The CDR3 totals 11 residues. Germline-derived CDR1 and CDR2 are DFQATT and SNEGSKA (reference sequence). Trimming cost V 4 bases and J 9 bases, with 10 bases left between them. CDR3 sequence (DNA): TGCAGTGCTACCCGAGGGGGTGAGCAGTTCTTC. Protein product: CSATRGGEQFF.

This clonotype was counted ten times or more. The CDR3 nucleotides are TGCGCCAGCAGCGCGACCGGGACAGGGAGTACCGGGGAGCTGTTTTTT. Protein sequence: CASSATGTGSTGELFF. This chain uses TRBV5-1 with TRBJ2-2; 9 positions match TRBD1. This CDR3 is built from 16 residues. The J segment lost 5 bases and the V segment lost 4 bases, leaving 9 bases of the junction unmatched. The germline V gene encodes CDR1 SGHRS and CDR2 YFSETQ. Combining the CDR3 with reference TRBV5-1 and TRBJ2-2 gives the whole variable domain KAGVTQTPRYLIKTRGQQVTLSCSPISGHRSVSWYQQTPGQGLQFLFEYFSETQRNKGNFPGRFSGRQFSNSRSEMNVSTLELGDSALYLCASSATGTGSTGELFFGEGSRLTVL.

In this sample, this clonotype turned up many times. The genes are TRBV29-1 and TRBJ2-7; maybe TRBD2 (5 bases). CDR1 and CDR2 from the germline V gene are SQVTM and ANQGSEA. The V and J ends lost 4 bases and 2 bases respectively, with 9 bases between them. The CDR3 has 12 residues. CDR3 DNA sequence: TGCAGCGTTGGTCCCGGGACCTACGAGCAGTACTTC. Translation gives CSVGPGTYEQYF.

This clonotype was recorded at least ten times. The rearrangement links TRBV29-1 to TRBJ2-7; a weak D match, TRBD2 (5 bases). The CDR3 totals 14 residues. Germline-derived CDR1 and CDR2 are SQVTM and ANQGSEA. The V end lost 7 bases, the J end lost 5 bases, and 21 bases lay between the germline ends. The CDR3 DNA reads TGCAGCGCCGAACGGGGAATCGGATACAACGAGCAGTACTTC. This codes for CSAERGIGYNEQYF.

This clonotype has at least ten counts. The chain combines TRBV24-1 with TRBJ2-7; 9 bases are a match to TRBD1. Germline V gene sequence: CDR1 KGHDR, CDR2 SFDVKD. CDR3 length equals 15 residues. The ends lost 4 bases at V and 3 bases at J; junction bases unmatched: 6. CDR3 DNA sequence: TGTGCCACCAGTGACTCCGGGACAGGGAGCTACGAGCAGTACTTC. Its protein is CATSDSGTGSYEQYF.

Ten or more counts support this clonotype. The chain uses TRBV5-5 and TRBJ2-7; 7 positions agree with TRBD2. CDR3 size: 15 residues. V lost 0 bases, J lost 6 bases, and 9 bases stayed unmatched. Germline lookup yields CDR1 SGHKS and CDR2 YYEKEE (reference sequence). The CDR3 region has the DNA TGTGCCAGCAGCTTGGGTGGCGGGAGCTCCGGCGAGCAGTACTTC. This translates into CASSLGGGSSGEQYF.

This clonotype was seen ten or more times. The rearrangement uses TRBV4-1 and TRBJ2-2; 7 bases match TRBD2. Germline assignment: CDR1 MGHRA and CDR2 YSYEKL. V trimming: 3 bases; J trimming: 6 bases; junction bases outside the gene matches: 4. The CDR3 runs 14 residues. The DNA of the CDR3 is TGCGCCAGCAGCCATACGGCGGGAGCCGGGGAGCTGTTTTTT. This codes for CASSHTAGAGELFF.

The table lists this clonotype with many counts. The V and J genes are TRBV7-2 and TRBJ2-3; 8 nucleotides agree with TRBD1. CDR1 and CDR2 from the germline V gene are SGHTA and FQGNSA. This CDR3 spans 16 amino acids. The V gene end was trimmed by 2 bases and the J gene end by 1 base; junction bases not matched to a gene: 5. The CDR3 DNA reads TGTGCCAGCAGCTTACGGACAGGGTCGGGCACAGATACGCAGTATTTT. It yields the protein CASSLRTGSGTDTQYF.

At least ten counts were recorded for this clonotype. V is TRBV12-3 or TRBV12-4 and J is TRBJ2-2; D possibly corresponds to TRBD1 (5 bases). The CDR3 runs to 14 residues. With 1 base removed from V and 5 bases from J, the gap between germline ends came to 8 bases. The CDR3: CASSLGRATGELFF. CDR3 nucleotides: TGTGCCAGCAGTTTAGGCAGGGCTACCGGGGAGCTGTTTTTT.

A remark on this clonotype: This clone may be a read error of a much larger clone one base away. The V call is TRBV25-1, the J call TRBJ2-1, with D perhaps TRBD1 or TRBD2 (6 bases each). This CDR3 is 15 amino acids long. Per the germline V gene, CDR1 is MGHDK and CDR2 is SYGVNS. The CDR3 region is CATSGGHSSYNEQFF. The DNA for the CDR3 is TGTGCCACCAGTGGGGGGCACTCCTCCTACAATGAGCAGTTCTTC.

In this sample, this clonotype turned up many times. The chain employs TRBV7-2 and TRBJ2-2; D not certain. Germline lookup yields CDR1 SGHTA and CDR2 FQGNSA. The CDR3 runs 15 residues. With 3 bases removed from V and 5 bases from J, the gap between germline ends came to 13 bases. In DNA, the CDR3 is TGTGCCAGCAGCTTTTTGGGCTGGGAAACCGGGGAGCTGTTTTTT. Residues: CASSFLGWETGELFF.

This clonotype came up many times. The chain uses TRBV9 and TRBJ2-7; TRBD2 agrees at 7 bases. V trimming: 4 bases; J trimming: 3 bases; junction bases outside the gene matches: 16. This CDR3 is 17 amino acids long. The germline V gene has CDR1 SGDLS and CDR2 YYNGEE. In nucleotides, the CDR3 is TGTGCCAGCAGCCCTTTAGGAGGGGAGGGCCAAGACTACGAGCAGTACTTC. This sequence encodes CASSPLGGEGQDYEQYF.

The chain combines TRBV12-3 or TRBV12-4 with TRBJ2-1; TRBD1 might be the D (6 bases). This CDR3 has 16 amino acids. The V and J ends lost 6 bases and 1 base respectively, with 16 bases between them. The CDR3 loop reads CASRQANRVSYNEQFF. Written as DNA, the CDR3 is TGTGCCAGCAGACAAGCCAACAGGGTTTCCTACAATGAGCAGTTCTTC.

This clonotype came up a few times. The CDR3 sequence: CAISESGLAGGSGNEQYF. CDR3 sequence (DNA): TGTGCCATCAGTGAGTCGGGACTAGCGGGAGGAAGTGGGAACGAGCAGTACTTC. The chain couples TRBV10-3 to TRBJ2-7; TRBD2 matches at 15 bases. The CDR3 totals 18 residues. Unmatched junction bases numbered 8, after V lost 0 bases and J lost 5 bases. Germline V gene sequence: CDR1 ENHRY, CDR2 SYGVKD.

This rearrangement joins TRBV20-1 to TRBJ2-1; TRBD1 is a possible D gene (6 bases). The CDR3 is 16 residues long. The V end lost 0 bases, the J end lost 3 bases, and 15 bases lay between the germline ends. Germline CDR1 is DFQATT and CDR2 is SNEGSKA (reference sequence). CDR3 in amino acids: CSARDFLAGDYNEQFF. CDR3 sequence (DNA): TGCAGTGCTAGAGATTTCCTAGCAGGGGACTACAATGAGCAGTTCTTC.

This clonotype was seen many times. CDR3 bases: TGCGCCAGCAGCCAAGATTATGCCGGCGGGATAGCCCAGCATTTT. It yields the protein CASSQDYAGGIAQHF. The chain carries TRBV4-3 and TRBJ1-5; D gene ambiguous. This CDR3 is built from 15 residues. The germline V gene encodes CDR1 LGHNA and CDR2 YSLEER. Deletions cut 0 bases from V and 11 bases from J, with 17 bases between.

V and J are TRBV11-2 and TRBJ2-7, with 10 bases aligning to TRBD2. Losses at the gene ends were 3 bases for V and 5 bases for J; bases not matched to a gene: 7. CDR1 is SGHAT, CDR2 FQNNGV, per germline. The CDR3 contains 15 residues. CDR3 DNA: TGTGCCAGCAGCTTGGCCCGACTAGCGGGTGACGAGCAGTACTTC. Amino acids: CASSLARLAGDEQYF.

This clonotype was found many times. The chain carries TRBV14 and TRBJ2-3, with D possibly being TRBD2 (6 bases). The CDR3 is 16 residues long. Germline V gene data show CDR1 as SGHDN and CDR2 as FVKESK. With 0 bases removed from V and 2 bases from J, the gap between germline ends came to 12 bases. The CDR3 loop reads CASSQDFSGYTDTQYF. The CDR3 nucleotides are TGTGCCAGCAGCCAAGATTTTAGCGGCTACACAGATACGCAGTATTTT.